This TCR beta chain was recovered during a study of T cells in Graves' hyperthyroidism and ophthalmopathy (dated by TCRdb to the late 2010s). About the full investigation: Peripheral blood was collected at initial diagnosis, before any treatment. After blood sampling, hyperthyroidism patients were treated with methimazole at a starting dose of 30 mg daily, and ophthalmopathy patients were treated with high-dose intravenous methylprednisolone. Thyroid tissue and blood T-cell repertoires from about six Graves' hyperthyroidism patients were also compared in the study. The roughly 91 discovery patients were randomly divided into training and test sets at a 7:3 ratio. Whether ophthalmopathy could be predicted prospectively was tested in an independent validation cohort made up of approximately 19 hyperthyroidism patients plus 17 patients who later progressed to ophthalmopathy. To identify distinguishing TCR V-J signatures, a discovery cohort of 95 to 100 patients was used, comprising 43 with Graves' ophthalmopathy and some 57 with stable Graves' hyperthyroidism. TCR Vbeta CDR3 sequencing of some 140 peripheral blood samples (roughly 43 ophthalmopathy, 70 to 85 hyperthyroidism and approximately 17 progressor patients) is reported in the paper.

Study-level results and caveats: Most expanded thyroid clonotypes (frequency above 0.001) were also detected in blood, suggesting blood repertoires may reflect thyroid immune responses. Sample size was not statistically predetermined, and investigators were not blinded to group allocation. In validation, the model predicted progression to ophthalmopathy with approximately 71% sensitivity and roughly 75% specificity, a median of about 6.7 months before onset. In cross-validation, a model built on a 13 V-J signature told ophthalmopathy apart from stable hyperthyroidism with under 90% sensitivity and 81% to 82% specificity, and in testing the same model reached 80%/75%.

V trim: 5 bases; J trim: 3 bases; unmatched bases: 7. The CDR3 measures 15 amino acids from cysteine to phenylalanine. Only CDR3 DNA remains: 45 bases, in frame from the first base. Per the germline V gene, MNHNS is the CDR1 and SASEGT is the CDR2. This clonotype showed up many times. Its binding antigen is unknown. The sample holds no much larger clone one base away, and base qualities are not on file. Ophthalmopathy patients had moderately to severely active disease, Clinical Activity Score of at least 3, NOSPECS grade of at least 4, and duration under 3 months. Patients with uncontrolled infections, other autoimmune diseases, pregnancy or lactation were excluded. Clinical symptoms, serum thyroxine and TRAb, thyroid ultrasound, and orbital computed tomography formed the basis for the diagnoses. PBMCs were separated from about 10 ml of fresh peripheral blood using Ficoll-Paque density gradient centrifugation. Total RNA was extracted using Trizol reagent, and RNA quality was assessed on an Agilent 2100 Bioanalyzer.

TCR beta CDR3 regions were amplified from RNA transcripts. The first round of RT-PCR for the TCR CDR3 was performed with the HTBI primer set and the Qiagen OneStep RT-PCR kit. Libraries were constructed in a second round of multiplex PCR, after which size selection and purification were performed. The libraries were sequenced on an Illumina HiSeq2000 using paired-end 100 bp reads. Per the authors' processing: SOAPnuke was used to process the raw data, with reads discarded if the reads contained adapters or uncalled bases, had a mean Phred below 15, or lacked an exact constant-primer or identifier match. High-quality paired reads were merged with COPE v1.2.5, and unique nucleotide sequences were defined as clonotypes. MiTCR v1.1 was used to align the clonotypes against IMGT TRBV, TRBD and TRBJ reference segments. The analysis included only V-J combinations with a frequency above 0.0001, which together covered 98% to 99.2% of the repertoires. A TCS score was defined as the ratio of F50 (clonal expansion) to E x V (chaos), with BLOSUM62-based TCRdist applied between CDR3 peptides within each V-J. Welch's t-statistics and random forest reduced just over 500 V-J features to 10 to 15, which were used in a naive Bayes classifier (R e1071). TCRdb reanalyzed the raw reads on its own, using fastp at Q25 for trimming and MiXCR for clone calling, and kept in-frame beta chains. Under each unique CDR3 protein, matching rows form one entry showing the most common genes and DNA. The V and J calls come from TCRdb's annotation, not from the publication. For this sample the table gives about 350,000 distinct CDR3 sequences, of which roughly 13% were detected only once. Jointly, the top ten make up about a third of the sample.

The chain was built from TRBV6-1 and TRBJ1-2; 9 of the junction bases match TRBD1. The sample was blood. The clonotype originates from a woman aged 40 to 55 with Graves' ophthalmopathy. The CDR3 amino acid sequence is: CASSQGTGIHYGYTF. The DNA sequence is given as TGTGCCAGCAGTCAGGGGACAGGGATTCACTATGGCTACACCTTC.